These T cell receptor beta chains were read from a single sample in a study of a mutant IDH1 vaccine in newly diagnosed glioma. These receptors' targets are unknown. Generated by immunoSEQ multiplex PCR, the TCRdb table keeps only in-frame clones and is missing some. The sample contains 70,000 or so clones, 85% to 90% of which appear only once. Sequences were derived from PBMCs, sampled from a glioma patient whose treatment included an IDH1 peptide vaccine. These receptors were taken from a man under 40 with glioma. Both conserved end residues are part of each CDR3. A D gene is named only where the DNA matches it firmly. Only some rows state a clone size, as once, few, many or a class for expanded clones.

J gene | clone size | V gene | D gene | CDR3 protein | CDR3 DNA
TRBJ2-7 | . | TRBV5-1 | TRBD1 | CASSRGQGSYEQYF | TGCGCCAGCAGCCGGGGACAGGGCTCCTACGAGCAGTACTTC
TRBJ1-1 | few | TRBV2 | TRBD1 | CASSEIQGEKAEAFF | TGTGCCAGCAGTGAGATACAGGGGGAAAAGGCTGAAGCTTTCTTT
TRBJ2-1 | once | TRBV7-3 | TRBD1 | CASSSYANPGQGVYNEQFF | TGTGCCAGCAGCTCTTACGCTAATCCGGGACAGGGGGTCTACAATGAGCAGTTCTTC
TRBJ2-6 | . | TRBV6-5 | . | CASGQSSGANVLTF | TGTGCCAGTGGACAAAGCTCTGGGGCCAACGTCCTGACTTTC
TRBJ2-1 | . | TRBV4-3 | TRBD2 | CASSQVSGVENEQFF | TGCGCCAGCAGCCAAGTTAGCGGGGTGGAAAATGAGCAGTTCTTC
TRBJ1-1 | . | TRBV2 | . | CASSEDTVNTEAFF | TGTGCCAGCAGTGAAGACACAGTAAACACTGAAGCTTTCTTT
TRBJ1-1 | . | TRBV6-4 | . | CASSATWGNTEAFF | TGTGCCAGCAGTGCTACGTGGGGGAACACTGAAGCTTTCTTT
TRBJ1-1 | . | TRBV6-5 | . | CASSPHGMNTEAFF | TGTGCCAGCAGCCCTCACGGAATGAACACTGAAGCTTTCTTT
TRBJ2-6 | once | TRBV28 | TRBD1 | CASRPTGDGANVLTF | TGTGCCAGCAGACCTACAGGGGATGGGGCCAACGTCCTGACTTTC
TRBJ2-1 | . | TRBV6-6 | TRBD2 | CASSYEGTSGNEQFF | TGTGCCAGCAGTTACGAAGGGACTAGCGGCAATGAGCAGTTCTTC
TRBJ2-7 | . | TRBV30 | TRBD1 | CAWGTASYEQYF | TGTGCCTGGGGGACAGCCTCCTACGAGCAGTACTTC
TRBJ2-5 | once | TRBV4-1 | . | CASSQGIRTQVIETQYF | TGCGCCAGCAGCCAAGGCATCCGAACCCAAGTGATAGAGACCCAGTACTTC
TRBJ2-3 | . | TRBV10-3 | TRBD1 | CAISETPRGQGVSDTQYF | TGTGCCATCAGTGAGACCCCCCGGGGACAGGGGGTTTCAGATACGCAGTATTTT
TRBJ2-3 | . | TRBV5-1 | TRBD2 | CASSLTGGARSTDTQYF | TGCGCCAGCAGCTTGACCGGGGGGGCCAGGAGCACAGATACGCAGTATTTT
TRBJ2-3 | few | TRBV5-3 | TRBD2 | CARSLGLLAGGQVTDTQYF | TGTGCCAGAAGCTTGGGTCTGCTAGCGGGGGGCCAAGTAACAGATACGCAGTATTTT
TRBJ2-7 | . | TRBV7-2 | . | CASSFGTDYEQYF | TGTGCCAGCAGCTTCGGGACCGACTACGAGCAGTACTTC
TRBJ2-2 | . | TRBV7-9 | TRBD1 | CASSSGGHTGELFF | TGTGCCAGCAGCTCAGGGGGCCACACCGGGGAGCTGTTTTTT
TRBJ2-7 | . | TRBV2 | . | CASSDGGAAYEQYF | TGTGCCAGCAGTGACGGAGGGGCCGCCTACGAGCAGTACTTC
TRBJ2-2 | . | TRBV5-6 | . | CASSFVPRELFF | TGTGCCAGCAGCTTTGTGCCTCGGGAGCTGTTTTTT
TRBJ2-5 | once | TRBV4-1 | . | CASSQASLSGEETQYF | TGCGCCAGCAGCCAAGCTAGCCTCTCGGGAGAAGAGACCCAGTACTTC
TRBJ2-3 | . | TRBV7-3 | . | CASSVGGSTDTQYF | TGTGCCAGCAGCGTAGGGGGGTCGACAGATACGCAGTATTTT
TRBJ1-2 | . | TRBV30 | . | CAWSGGGRGNYGYTF | TGTGCCTGGAGTGGTGGCGGCAGGGGAAACTATGGCTACACCTTC
TRBJ2-7 | . | TRBV11-2 | TRBD2 | CASANRREGTEQYF | TGTGCCAGCGCGAACAGGCGGGAGGGCACCGAGCAGTACTTC
TRBJ1-6 | . | TRBV19 | . | CASRTGGFGDSPLHF | TGTGCCAGTAGGACCGGGGGCTTTGGTGATTCACCCCTCCACTTT
TRBJ1-4 | . | TRBV10-2 | . | CASSDGSNEKLFF | TGCGCCAGCAGTGACGGTTCTAATGAAAAACTGTTTTTT
TRBJ1-1 | . | TRBV5-6 | TRBD1 | CASGTGRVTEAFF | TGTGCCAGCGGGACAGGGAGGGTCACTGAAGCTTTCTTT
TRBJ2-3 | . | TRBV21-1 | . | CASSDPAGGYSSTDTQYF | TGTGCCAGCAGCGATCCAGCGGGGGGCTATTCGAGCACAGATACGCAGTATTTT
TRBJ1-2 | . | TRBV29-1 | . | CSVVPTTLNYGYTF | TGCAGCGTTGTTCCGACAACCCTTAACTATGGCTACACCTTC
TRBJ2-1 | . | TRBV30 | . | CACDAGSSTYNEQFF | TGTGCCTGCGATGCGGGGAGCTCAACTTACAATGAGCAGTTCTTC
TRBJ1-5 | . | TRBV6-5 | . | CASRGGDQPQHF | TGTGCCAGCAGGGGAGGGGATCAGCCCCAGCATTTT
TRBJ2-7 | . | TRBV28 | TRBD1 | CASSFWGRGTGDDEQYF | TGTGCCAGCAGTTTTTGGGGGAGGGGGACAGGGGACGACGAGCAGTACTTC
TRBJ1-1 | . | TRBV10-3 | TRBD1 | CATDGQAAF | TGTGCCACCGATGGACAGGCCGCGTTT
TRBJ1-2 | . | TRBV7-8 | . | CASSPTIWGYGYTF | TGTGCCAGCAGCCCGACAATCTGGGGCTATGGCTACACCTTC
TRBJ1-5 | . | TRBV7-8 | . | CASSFDGSNQPQHF | TGTGCCAGCAGCTTCGACGGTAGCAATCAGCCCCAGCATTTT
TRBJ1-1 | few | TRBV5-6 | . | CASRLTGNTEAFF | TGTGCCAGCAGACTTACAGGGAACACTGAAGCTTTCTTT
TRBJ2-1 | once | TRBV7-9 | TRBD1 | CASSIGTGGYNEQFF | TGTGCCAGCAGCATCGGGACAGGGGGATACAATGAGCAGTTCTTC
TRBJ2-3 | . | TRBV10-3 | TRBD2 | CAISEPHSGRAFTDTQYF | TGTGCCATCAGTGAGCCTCATAGCGGGAGGGCCTTCACAGATACGCAGTATTTT
TRBJ1-4 | few | TRBV4-2 | . | CASSQWGENEKLFF | TGTGCCAGCAGCCAATGGGGGGAAAATGAAAAACTGTTTTTT
TRBJ2-7 | once | TRBV6-5 | . | CASSPYRGRPYEQYF | TGTGCCAGCAGCCCGTACCGAGGGAGGCCCTACGAGCAGTACTTC
TRBJ2-7 | . | TRBV28 | . | CASSGSGTPTYEQYF | TGTGCCAGCAGTGGATCCGGGACACCCACCTACGAGCAGTACTTC
TRBJ1-3 | few | TRBV6-5 | . | CASSYSEGTGNTIYF | TGTGCCAGCAGTTACTCGGAGGGGACAGGAAACACCATATATTTT
TRBJ2-7 | . | TRBV27 | TRBD1 | CASSQQGPLDEQYF | TGTGCCAGCAGCCAACAGGGGCCGCTCGACGAGCAGTACTTC
TRBJ1-4 | . | TRBV7-6 | . | CASSLGRNRGANEKLFF | TGTGCCAGCAGCTTAGGGAGGAATAGAGGAGCAAATGAAAAACTGTTTTTT
TRBJ1-6 | . | TRBV15 | . | CATSRGLGSYNSPLHF | TGTGCCACCAGCAGAGGTCTCGGCAGTTATAATTCACCCCTCCACTTT
TRBJ2-7 | . | TRBV11-2 | . | CASSPSRPGVGPEQYF | TGTGCCAGCAGCCCATCCCGCCCGGGAGTGGGTCCCGAGCAGTACTTC
TRBJ1-2 | . | TRBV6-1 | . | CASSEIVYGYTF | TGTGCCAGCAGTGAGATCGTTTATGGCTACACCTTC
TRBJ1-2 | . | TRBV2 | . | CASSEAGQLYGYTF | TGTGCCAGCAGTGAAGCCGGGCAACTCTATGGCTACACCTTC
TRBJ2-1 | . | TRBV25-1 | . | CASNPAYIVGNEQFF | TGTGCCAGCAATCCGGCTTACATAGTGGGCAATGAGCAGTTCTTC
TRBJ1-2 | . | TRBV6-1 | TRBD1 | CASSDLRDRGSANYGYTF | TGTGCCAGCAGTGACCTCCGGGACAGGGGGTCGGCTAACTATGGCTACACCTTC
TRBJ2-7 | once | TRBV7-6 | TRBD2 | CASSLVGAGGTDEQYF | TGTGCCAGCAGCTTAGTAGGAGCGGGGGGGACTGACGAGCAGTACTTC
TRBJ2-1 | . | TRBV18 | . | CASSPPLLGNQFF | TGTGCCAGCTCACCACCTTTGTTGGGGAACCAGTTCTTC
TRBJ1-1 | . | TRBV5-4 | . | CASSAPSQGPTEAFF | TGTGCCAGCAGCGCCCCTTCCCAGGGCCCTACTGAAGCTTTCTTT